Listed here are 32 T cell receptor beta chains from one sample, sequenced in a study of T-cell memory formation after mild COVID-19. TCRdb fed the 5' RACE reads into MiXCR, producing one record per CDR3 protein. The data contain 85,000 to 120,000 distinct CDR3 sequences, 17% of them singletons. The specimen was PBMCs or a T cell subset sorted from them (not recorded which). The receptors originated from an adult woman who had mild COVID-19 (a few samples of this study predate the infection). Cell type and time point are not known.

This clonotype was counted a few times. The rearrangement joins TRBV11-2 to TRBJ2-1, with D possibly being TRBD2 (5 bases). Per germline, CDR1 SGHAT and CDR2 FQNNGV. The ends were cut back, 4 bases at V and 8 bases at J, with 12 bases in the middle. The CDR3 loop spans 13 amino acids. The chain's CDR3 is CASSSAPADEQFF. As DNA, the CDR3 is TGTGCCAGCAGCTCCGCCCCAGCGGATGAGCAGTTCTTC.

This clonotype was observed a handful of times. The chain recombines TRBV5-4 with TRBJ2-1; D is unclear. The CDR3 length is 13 residues. Trimming took off 3 bases at V and 6 bases at J, with 10 bases between the two ends. From germline, CDR1 is SGHNT and CDR2 YYREEE (reference sequence). The chain's CDR3 is CASSWHQGNEQFF. The CDR3 nucleotides are TGTGCCAGCAGCTGGCACCAAGGCAATGAGCAGTTCTTC.

This clonotype was counted only a few times. The rearrangement joins TRBV20-1 to TRBJ1-1; no clear D gene. Germline V gives CDR1 DFQATT, CDR2 SNEGSKA (reference sequence). Trimming took 1 base from V and 1 from J, leaving 13 bases between them. The CDR3 spans 15 residues. The DNA of the CDR3 is TGCAGTGCTAGAGTTCCTAGGGAGTCGAACACTGAAGCTTTCTTT. This translates into CSARVPRESNTEAFF.

There are many counts of this clonotype. The J gene is TRBJ2-7, the V gene TRBV27; D possibly corresponds to TRBD2 (7 bases). V lost 5 bases and J lost 2, with 16 bases in between. Looked up from germline, CDR1 is MNHEY and CDR2 is SMNVEV (reference sequence). This CDR3 is built from 15 residues. The DNA for the CDR3 is TGTGCCAGCAGTGTAAGGGGGGGGGCCGCCTACGAGCAGTACTTC. This gives the protein CASSVRGGAAYEQYF.

This clonotype was found many times. The chain's CDR3 is CASSLAGGAGYGYTF. Written as DNA, the CDR3 is TGTGCCAGCAGCTTGGCAGGGGGCGCGGGCTATGGCTACACCTTC. This chain links TRBV7-6 with TRBJ1-2; TRBD1 aligns across 8 bases. V was clipped by 3 bases and J by 4 bases; unmatched bases: 7. CDR1 SGHVS and CDR2 FNYEAQ come from the germline V gene. The CDR3 is made up of 15 amino acids.

This clonotype turned up a few times. The V call is TRBV20-1, the J call TRBJ1-1; 10 nucleotides align to TRBD1. Germline lookup yields CDR1 DFQATT and CDR2 SNEGSKA (reference sequence). The CDR3 covers 13 residues. Unmatched junction bases numbered 6, after V lost 4 bases and J lost 7 bases. In DNA, the CDR3 is TGCAGTGCTAACCCCGGGACAGGGGTTGAAGCTTTCTTT. The encoded protein is CSANPGTGVEAFF.

This clonotype was picked up many times. V is TRBV6-5 and J is TRBJ1-2; possible D gene TRBD1, 6 bases. CDR1 MNHEY and CDR2 SVGAGI come from the germline V gene. This CDR3 contains 18 residues. Deletions cut 0 bases from V and 4 bases from J, with 21 bases between. The CDR3 bases are TGTGCCAGCAGTTACTCGAATTTTGTGGGGGCGCCCTCCTATGGCTACACCTTC. Its protein is CASSYSNFVGAPSYGYTF.

The rearrangement joins TRBV7-8 to TRBJ2-5; the match to TRBD2 covers 9 bases. V was clipped by 5 bases and J by 2 bases; unmatched bases: 3. This CDR3 spans 14 amino acids. The V gene's germline CDR1 is SGHVS and CDR2 FQNEAQ. This CDR3 is CASSHLAGQETQYF. The CDR3, as DNA: TGTGCCAGCAGCCACCTAGCGGGGCAAGAGACCCAGTACTTC. Drawing the rest from reference TRBV7-8 and TRBJ2-5, the complete variable domain is GAGVSQSPRYKVAKRGQDVALRCDPISGHVSLFWYQQALGQGPEFLTYFQNEAQLDKSGLPSDRFFAERPEGSVSTLKIQRTQQEDSAVYLCASSHLAGQETQYFGPGTRLLVL.

This chain links TRBV13 with TRBJ2-1, with 9 nucleotides matching TRBD2. Germline CDR1 is PRHDT and CDR2 is FYEKMQ (reference sequence). This CDR3 has 16 residues. The ends lost 8 bases at V and 5 bases at J; junction bases unmatched: 13. The DNA for the CDR3 is TGTGCCAGCCACCTAGCGGGGAGAGGGTGGAACAATGAGCAGTTCTTC. Encoded protein: CASHLAGRGWNNEQFF.

Many counts were recorded for this clonotype. The chain links TRBV7-8 to TRBJ2-4; D not resolved. Germline values: CDR1 SGHVS, CDR2 FQNEAQ. V lost 1 base and J 7 bases, leaving 11 bases between the germline ends. CDR3 length: 14 amino acids. CDR3 sequence (DNA): TGTGCCAGCAGCTTAGGGCAGAAATGGAACATTCAGTACTTC. As protein: CASSLGQKWNIQYF.

A few counts support this clonotype. The chain carries TRBV29-1 and TRBJ2-2, with 8 bases that match TRBD2. Germline assignment: CDR1 SQVTM and CDR2 ANQGSEA. The CDR3 consists of 14 residues. With 5 bases clipped from V and 0 bases from J, the junction kept 2 bases outside the gene matches. The CDR3 reads CSVRLATNTGELFF. CDR3 in DNA: TGCAGCGTTCGACTAGCGACGAACACCGGGGAGCTGTTTTTT.

The V and J genes are TRBV5-6 and TRBJ2-2, with D maybe TRBD2 (7 bases). The CDR3 spans 14 residues. In germline, CDR1 is SGHDT, CDR2 YYEEEE. V lost 5 bases and J 6 bases, leaving 14 bases between the germline ends. CDR3 amino acids: CASRPGGGAGELFF. The CDR3 nucleotides read TGTGCCAGCAGACCCGGCGGGGGCGCCGGGGAGCTGTTTTTT.

Ten or more counts support this clonotype. The V call is TRBV6-6, the J call TRBJ1-1; unclear D gene. This CDR3 is built from 12 residues. Germline lookup yields CDR1 MNHNY and CDR2 SVGAGI (reference sequence). V shed 5 bases and J shed 5 bases, with 9 bases lying between them. CDR3 sequence: CASSHPGTEAFF. The CDR3 DNA reads TGTGCCAGCAGTCATCCTGGGACTGAAGCTTTCTTT.

This clonotype showed up just a few times. This sequence joins TRBV5-1 and TRBJ2-7; no definite D call. Trimming took off 2 bases at V and 3 bases at J, with 12 bases between the two ends. Germline-derived CDR1 and CDR2 are SGHRS and YFSETQ. The CDR3 runs 14 residues. The CDR3 DNA reads as TGCGCCAGCAGCTTTACAATATCGGACTACGAGCAGTACTTC. Translating it yields CASSFTISDYEQYF. Full variable domain (remainder filled in from reference TRBV5-1 and TRBJ2-7): KAGVTQTPRYLIKTRGQQVTLSCSPISGHRSVSWYQQTPGQGLQFLFEYFSETQRNKGNFPGRFSGRQFSNSRSEMNVSTLELGDSALYLCASSFTISDYEQYFGPGTRLTVT.

In its sample, this clonotype was seen a few times. The J gene is TRBJ2-7, the V gene TRBV7-6; D uncertain. The CDR3 length is 14 residues. Germline CDR1 and CDR2: SGHVS and FNYEAQ. V was cut by 5 bases and J by 3 bases, with 14 bases left in between. CDR3 nucleotides: TGTGCCAGCAGCCTAGGGCAGGTTAGCTACGAGCAGTACTTC. It encodes CASSLGQVSYEQYF. Full variable domain (missing parts from reference TRBV7-6 and TRBJ2-7): GAGVSQSPRYKVTKRGQDVALRCDPISGHVSLYWYRQALGQGPEFLTYFNYEAQQDKSGLPNDRFSAERPEGSISTLTIQRTEQRDSAMYRCASSLGQVSYEQYFGPGTRLTVT.

This chain uses TRBV30 with TRBJ1-5; D perhaps matches TRBD1 (6 bases). The CDR3 has 14 amino acids. Germline V lookup: CDR1 GTSNPN, CDR2 SVGIG (reference sequence). V lost 1 base and J 0 bases, leaving 7 bases between the germline ends. Here the CDR3 DNA reads TGTGCCTGGAGTGGACAGGATAGCAATCAGCCCCAGCATTTT. This translates into CAWSGQDSNQPQHF. Complete variable domain (other parts from reference TRBV30 and TRBJ1-5): SQTIHQWPATLVQPVGSPLSLECTVEGTSNPNLYWYRQAAGRGLQLLFYSVGIGQISSEVPQNLSASRPQDRQFILSSKKLLLSDSGFYLCAWSGQDSNQPQHFGDGTRLSIL.

The rearrangement links TRBV7-9 to TRBJ2-7; D remains ambiguous. V gave up 3 bases and J gave up 2 bases, with 8 bases separating them. This CDR3 is 13 amino acids long. Germline-derived CDR1 and CDR2 are SEHNR and FQNEAQ (reference sequence). In nucleotides, the CDR3 is TGTGCCAGCAGCTTTACAGACGCCTACGAGCAGTACTTC. Protein product: CASSFTDAYEQYF.

This clonotype was observed many times. The CDR3 region has the DNA TGTGCCAGCAGCTTAGCGCTAGCGGGGGCCTTACAAGAGACCCAGTACTTC. Amino acids: CASSLALAGALQETQYF. V gene TRBV7-6 combines with J gene TRBJ2-5; 10 bases match TRBD2. The CDR3 contains 17 residues. Germline lookup yields CDR1 SGHVS and CDR2 FNYEAQ. Trimming took 0 bases from V and 2 from J; bases not matched to a gene: 6.

V is TRBV6-5 and J is TRBJ2-6, with D tentatively TRBD1 (5 bases). The V and J ends lost 6 bases and 0 bases respectively, with 12 bases between them. Germline loops: CDR1 MNHEY, CDR2 SVGAGI. This CDR3 has 16 residues. The CDR3, as DNA: TGTGCCAGCAGGAAGGGGCTGGACTCTGGGGCCAACGTCCTGACTTTC. Its protein is CASRKGLDSGANVLTF.

This clonotype was observed a handful of times. The chain recombines TRBV7-2 with TRBJ1-4; the D gene is possibly TRBD1 (6 bases). V lost 4 bases and J 6 bases, leaving 12 bases between the germline ends. The germline gives CDR1 SGHTA, CDR2 FQGNSA. This CDR3 spans 14 amino acids. CDR3: CASSSMDSDEKLFF. Written as DNA, the CDR3 is TGTGCCAGCAGCTCGATGGACAGTGATGAAAAACTGTTTTTT.

This chain joins TRBV20-1 and TRBJ1-6; D call uncertain. V was clipped by 5 bases and J by 4 bases, with 15 bases between them. CDR1 and CDR2 from the germline V gene are DFQATT and SNEGSKA (reference sequence). This CDR3 has 15 amino acids. CDR3 sequence: CSAPRPSMYNSPLHF. CDR3 DNA: TGCAGTGCTCCTCGCCCCAGCATGTATAATTCACCCCTCCACTTT.

This clonotype has at least ten counts. The chain couples TRBV12-3 or TRBV12-4 to TRBJ2-7, with TRBD1 as a possible D gene (5 bases). The CDR3 has 14 residues. V lost 3 bases and J 2 bases, leaving 11 bases between the germline ends. CDR3 amino acids: CASSFEGDPYEQYF. DNA for the CDR3: TGTGCCAGCAGTTTTGAAGGGGATCCCTACGAGCAGTACTTC.

The chain employs TRBV6-5 and TRBJ2-2; D may be TRBD2 (5 bases). Trimming removed 4 bases from V and 4 bases from J, with 10 bases in between. CDR3 length equals 14 residues. Germline V gene data show CDR1 as MNHEY and CDR2 as SVGAGI. The CDR3 is CASSSGIGTGELFF. CDR3 nucleotides: TGTGCCAGCAGTTCCGGGATTGGCACCGGGGAGCTGTTTTTT.

The chain has TRBV5-6 and TRBJ2-1, with TRBD1 matching over 7 bases. The CDR3 runs to 14 residues. Unmatched junction bases numbered 3, after V lost 2 bases and J lost 4 bases. Germline CDR1 reads SGHDT; CDR2 reads YYEEEE. Here the CDR3 reads CASSFARGYNEQFF. The DNA of the CDR3 is TGTGCCAGCAGCTTTGCCAGGGGGTACAATGAGCAGTTCTTC.

A few counts support this clonotype. The rearrangement links TRBV7-3 to TRBJ2-3; weak D call: TRBD1 (5 bases). This CDR3 contains 15 residues. The germline V gene encodes CDR1 SGHTA and CDR2 FQGTGA. Trimming pared 5 bases from V and 0 bases from J, leaving 12 bases between. The CDR3 spells CASSPGIFSTDTQYF. CDR3 nucleotide sequence: TGTGCCAGCAGCCCAGGGATTTTCAGCACAGATACGCAGTATTTT.

V and J are TRBV20-1 and TRBJ2-3, with D perhaps matching TRBD1 (6 bases). The V and J ends lost 5 bases and 5 bases respectively, with 14 bases between them. The CDR3 length is 13 residues. The V gene's germline CDR1 is DFQATT and CDR2 SNEGSKA (reference sequence). The chain's CDR3 is CSAGDTYLDTQYF. CDR3 DNA: TGCAGTGCTGGGGACACCTACTTAGATACGCAGTATTTT.

This clonotype was seen more than once but under ten times. This rearrangement joins TRBV7-8 to TRBJ2-1; TRBD2 matches 10 bases. Germline-derived CDR1 and CDR2 are SGHVS and FQNEAQ. Trimming removed 4 bases from V and 4 bases from J; junction bases left unmatched: 4. The CDR3 sequence is 15 residues long. The CDR3 DNA follows: TGTGCCAGCAGCTCAACTAGCGGGATATACAATGAGCAGTTCTTC. It codes for CASSSTSGIYNEQFF.

Only a few counts were recorded for this clonotype. This sequence joins TRBV6-5 and TRBJ2-7; TRBD2 is a possible D gene (5 bases). The V and J ends lost 5 bases and 5 bases respectively, with 19 bases between them. The CDR3 consists of 15 residues. CDR1 and CDR2 (germline): MNHEY, SVGAGI. Here the CDR3 reads CASSQGRGSGNEQYF. CDR3 nucleotide sequence: TGTGCCAGCAGTCAAGGCAGAGGGTCGGGGAACGAGCAGTACTTC.

A few counts support this clonotype. This chain joins TRBV12-3 or TRBV12-4 and TRBJ2-1, with TRBD1 matching 12 bases. The CDR3 covers 15 residues. J was trimmed by 9 bases and V by 5 bases; bases with no gene match: 8. The CDR3 coding sequence is TGTGCCAGCAGTCCCGGGACAGGGGGCTTCGGTGAGCAGTTCTTC. The encoded protein is CASSPGTGGFGEQFF.

The sample holds a few counts of this clonotype. The gene calls are TRBV4-3 and TRBJ2-3; maybe TRBD1 (5 bases). The V end lost 0 bases, the J end lost 10 bases, and 11 bases lay between the germline ends. This CDR3 has 13 amino acids. CDR1 LGHNA and CDR2 YSLEER come from the germline V gene. The CDR3 spells CASSQDSQGSQYF. Written as DNA, the CDR3 is TGCGCCAGCAGCCAAGATTCGCAGGGCTCGCAGTATTTT.

The V and J genes are TRBV5-1 and TRBJ2-1, with D unresolved. Trimming took 0 bases from V and 8 from J, leaving 9 bases between them. Germline CDR1 reads SGHRS; CDR2 reads YFSETQ. The CDR3 runs to 13 residues. The CDR3 DNA is TGCGCCAGCAGCTTGGCCGTGGGCGATGAGCAGTTCTTC. As protein: CASSLAVGDEQFF.

The table lists this clonotype with many counts. This chain uses TRBV7-9 with TRBJ2-2; 7 nucleotides line up with TRBD1. This CDR3 contains 17 residues. The ends lost 5 bases at V and 2 bases at J; junction bases unmatched: 11. Germline V lookup: CDR1 SEHNR, CDR2 FQNEAQ (reference sequence). The CDR3 nucleotides read TGTGCCAGCAGCGCGCCTCAACAGGGGCCTAACACCGGGGAGCTGTTTTTT. Protein sequence: CASSAPQQGPNTGELFF.